This passage covers 17 T cell receptor beta chains from one sample sequenced in a study of T cell responses to AZD1222 COVID-19 vaccine. The method was immunoSEQ multiplex PCR; TCRdb's version includes in-frame clones alone and lacks a portion of them. The table records 90,000 to 100,000 clones, around 84% of them present only once. The source material was peripheral blood, sampled 28 days after the second AZD1222 dose. These receptors were collected from an adult who received the AZD1222 COVID-19 vaccine.

The chain links TRBV15 to TRBJ1-6; perhaps TRBD1 as D (5 bases). The V end was cut by 0 bases, the J end by 19 bases, with 16 bases between. The germline CDR1 and CDR2 sequences are LNHNV and YYDKDF (reference sequence). The CDR3 sequence is 13 residues long. The CDR3 nucleotides are TGTGCCACCAGCAGAGATCTGGTGGAGGGACTTCACTTT. Its protein product is CATSRDLVEGLHF. The entire variable domain, with the rest obtained from reference TRBV15 and TRBJ1-6, is as follows: DAMVIQNPRYQVTQFGKPVTLSCSQTLNHNVMYWYQQKSSQAPKLLFHYYDKDFNNEADTPDNFQSRRPNTSFCFLDIRSPGLGDTAMYLCATSRDLVEGLHFGNGTRLTVT.

The CDR3 is CASSLPPGVGPLYEQYF. The CDR3 nucleotides read TGTGCCAGCAGCTTACCCCCTGGGGTGGGGCCCCTCTACGAGCAGTACTTC. This sequence joins TRBV7-9 and TRBJ2-7; TRBD1 might be the D (5 bases). V was trimmed by 2 bases and J by 3 bases, leaving 20 bases between them. The CDR3 extends over 17 amino acids. The germline CDR1 and CDR2 sequences are SEHNR and FQNEAQ (reference sequence).

CDR3: CASRKLRDREETQYF. As DNA, the CDR3 is TGTGCCAGCAGAAAGCTCCGGGACAGAGAAGAGACCCAGTACTTC. V is TRBV7-9 and J is TRBJ2-5, with 7 bases matching TRBD1. This CDR3 is built from 15 residues. J gave up 3 bases and V 6 bases, and 10 bases lay outside the gene matches. CDR1 and CDR2 from the germline V gene are SEHNR and FQNEAQ (reference sequence). The full variable domain, rest sourced from reference TRBV7-9 and TRBJ2-5, is DTGVSQNPRHKITKRGQNVTFRCDPISEHNRLYWYRQTLGQGPEFLTYFQNEAQLEKSRLLSDRFSAERPKGSFSTLEIQRTEQGDSAMYLCASRKLRDREETQYFGPGTRLLVL.

The chain carries TRBV7-9 and TRBJ2-7, with a weak D call TRBD1 (5 bases). The CDR3 is 14 amino acids. From germline, CDR1 is SEHNR and CDR2 FQNEAQ (reference sequence). Trimming stripped 1 base from V and 6 bases from J, with 13 bases between. The CDR3 protein is CASSLEGIPSEQYF. The DNA for the CDR3 is TGTGCCAGCAGCTTAGAGGGGATACCATCCGAGCAGTACTTC.

The CDR3 loop reads CASSYSTAQETQYF. In DNA, the CDR3 is TGTGCCAGCAGTTACTCGACAGCCCAAGAGACCCAGTACTTC. The chain recombines TRBV6-6 with TRBJ2-5; D may be TRBD1 (5 bases). CDR1 and CDR2 from the germline V gene are MNHNY and SVGAGI (reference sequence). The V end lost 0 bases, the J end lost 1 base, and 6 bases lay between the germline ends. The CDR3 sequence is 14 residues long.

The chain has TRBV10-1 and TRBJ2-2, with unresolved D. The germline CDR1 and CDR2 sequences are WNHNN and SYGVQD (reference sequence). This CDR3 region has 14 residues. The ends were cut back, 8 bases at V and 1 base at J, with 11 bases in the middle. Here the CDR3 reads CASAKSQNTGELFF. The CDR3 DNA sequence: TGCGCCAGCGCCAAGAGCCAGAACACCGGGGAGCTGTTTTTT.

This clone has only one observation. The gene calls are TRBV19 and TRBJ1-5; D is ambiguous. Germline loops: CDR1 LNHDA, CDR2 SQIVND (reference sequence). Trimming cost V 3 bases and J 0 bases, with 12 bases left between them. CDR3 length equals 16 residues. The CDR3 DNA follows: TGTGCCAGTAGTATCACCTCCACCTATAGCAATCAGCCCCAGCATTTT. Protein: CASSITSTYSNQPQHF.

This chain connects TRBV29-1 to TRBJ2-7; TRBD1 matches 10 bases. The J segment lost 3 bases and the V segment lost 6 bases, leaving 5 bases of the junction unmatched. Germline lookup yields CDR1 SQVTM and CDR2 ANQGSEA. This CDR3 has 13 amino acids. CDR3 amino acids: CSVPRTGGYEQYF. DNA of the CDR3: TGCAGCGTCCCCAGGACAGGGGGCTACGAGCAGTACTTC.

This clone was counted only a few times. CDR3 amino acids: CASRPLAGAYNEQFF. The CDR3 DNA is TGCGCCAGCAGACCACTAGCGGGGGCATACAATGAGCAGTTCTTC. J is TRBJ2-1 and V is TRBV5-1; TRBD2 matches 11 bases. CDR3 length: 15 amino acids. Germline V gene lookup returns CDR1 SGHRS and CDR2 YFSETQ. Trimming cost V 5 bases and J 4 bases; bases outside gene matches: 5.

This chain uses TRBV5-1 with TRBJ2-7, with 7 bases identical to TRBD1. The V gene's germline CDR1 is SGHRS and CDR2 YFSETQ. This CDR3 is built from 15 residues. The junction had 8 bases not matched to a gene; V was cut back by 1 base and J by 4 bases. CDR3 region: CASSLLTGLSYEQYF. CDR3 in DNA: TGCGCCAGCAGCTTGTTGACAGGGTTATCGTACGAGCAGTACTTC.

The chain recombines TRBV19 with TRBJ1-3; D is unclear. V dropped 5 bases and J dropped 0 bases, with 11 bases sitting between them. Germline V gives CDR1 LNHDA, CDR2 SQIVND (reference sequence). The CDR3 extends over 15 amino acids. CDR3 sequence (DNA): TGTGCCAGTAGTGGGTTTGATTACTCTGGAAACACCATATATTTT. Its translation is CASSGFDYSGNTIYF.

This chain uses TRBV14 with TRBJ1-4; 9 bases are shared with TRBD1. This CDR3 is 16 amino acids long. Unmatched junction bases numbered 7, after V lost 0 bases and J lost 8 bases. Germline V gene lookup returns CDR1 SGHDN and CDR2 FVKESK. The CDR3: CASSQDEDRGNEKLFF. DNA of the CDR3: TGTGCCAGCAGCCAAGATGAGGACAGGGGAAACGAAAAACTGTTTTTT. Full variable domain (missing parts from reference TRBV14 and TRBJ1-4): EAGVTQFPSHSVIEKGQTVTLRCDPISGHDNLYWYRRVMGKEIKFLLHFVKESKQDESGMPNNRFLAERTGGTYSTLKVQPAELEDSGVYFCASSQDEDRGNEKLFFGSGTQLSVL.

This chain links TRBV10-3 with TRBJ2-1; 9 bases line up with TRBD2. The germline V gene encodes CDR1 ENHRY and CDR2 SYGVKD. Trimming at V came to 7 bases and at J to 2 bases, leaving 9 bases not matched to a gene. The CDR3 is made up of 16 amino acids. The CDR3, as DNA: TGTGCCATCACCCGCGCGCGGGAGGGGCCCTACAATGAGCAGTTCTTC. Its translation: CAITRAREGPYNEQFF.

V usage is TRBV11-2 and J usage is TRBJ1-2; D not resolved. CDR1 and CDR2 from the germline V gene are SGHAT and FQNNGV. The CDR3 is made up of 14 amino acids. V was trimmed by 7 bases and J by 3 bases, leaving 15 bases between them. The CDR3 sequence is CASTPAGGDYGYTF. DNA for the CDR3: TGTGCCAGCACCCCTGCCGGCGGGGACTATGGCTACACCTTC.

The J gene is TRBJ1-5, the V gene TRBV29-1, with 7 bases identical to TRBD1. The ends lost 6 bases at V and 3 bases at J; junction bases unmatched: 20. Germline V gene lookup returns CDR1 SQVTM and CDR2 ANQGSEA. CDR3 size: 18 residues. The CDR3 nucleotides read TGCAGCGTGTTCGTTTTAATTCCGGGACAGAGGAACAATCAGCCCCAGCATTTT. This codes for CSVFVLIPGQRNNQPQHF.

V is TRBV25-1 and J is TRBJ2-1, with 10 bases lining up with TRBD2. Germline assignment: CDR1 MGHDK and CDR2 SYGVNS. CDR3 length equals 14 residues. V was pared by 4 bases and J by 7 bases, with 4 bases of the junction left unmatched. The CDR3 coding sequence is TGTGCCAGCAGTGCCTTTAGCGGGAGGAATGAGCAGTTCTTC. This codes for CASSAFSGRNEQFF.

The rearrangement joins TRBV1 to TRBJ2-7; the D call in the table, TRBD2, was not verified against the DNA. TRBV1 is listed as a pseudogene. The CDR3 sequence is 15 residues long. In DNA, the CDR3 is TGCACCAGCAGCCAAGTCAGCGCCGGTACCTACGAGCAGTACTTC. It yields the protein CTSSQVSAGTYEQYF.